This entry describes one T cell receptor beta chain. Its cognate antigen is unknown. The sample comes from a study of cytomegalovirus exposure and HLA in healthy donors. Study-level points and caveats: In a later analysis, TCR beta V- and J-gene trimming was associated with a missense DCLRE1C variant. In presence/absence analyses, roughly uniform sequencing depth across donors was assumed.

The primer mix had 60 Vbeta and 13 Jbeta primers. Only in-frame clones appear in the TCRdb table, and some are missing; sequencing was by immunoSEQ multiplex PCR. This sample has 75,000 to 80,000 clones, with roughly two thirds found just once. Sequenced: PBMCs. The receptor was derived from a man aged 55 to 69 in good health and CMV-seropositive.

The CDR3 DNA reads TGTGCCAGCAGCTTTGTAGGGGGCGAGGATGGCTACACCTTC. Translated: CASSFVGGEDGYTF. This rearrangement joins TRBV7-2 to TRBJ1-2; TRBD1 matches 7 bases. CDR1 is SGHTA and CDR2 is FQGNSA in the germline V gene. CDR3 length equals 14 residues. The V segment lost 3 bases and the J segment 6 bases; nucleotides outside the gene matches: 7.